Presented here are 3 T cell receptor beta chains from one specimen sequenced in a study of T cell changes during pregnancy in multiple sclerosis. Libraries were prepared by immunoSEQ multiplex PCR; TCRdb keeps only in-frame clonotypes and omits some of them. The sample lists about 52,000 clones; roughly 90% were seen once. Sequencing was performed on CD4+ T cells from peripheral blood mononuclear cells, taken after pregnancy. These receptors came from a female donor in good health, enrolled as a control in a pregnancy study.

The gene calls are TRBV19 and TRBJ2-7; 7 bases fit TRBD1. Trimming cost V 6 bases and J 2 bases; bases outside gene matches: 7. The CDR3 loop spans 14 amino acids. Germline values: CDR1 LNHDA, CDR2 SQIVND (reference sequence). The CDR3 spells CASSNPGGAYEQYF. CDR3 coding DNA: TGTGCCAGTAGCAACCCAGGGGGTGCCTACGAGCAGTACTTC.

The rearrangement joins TRBV7-2 to TRBJ2-1; D unclear. V shed 2 bases and J shed 0 bases, with 11 bases lying between them. The V gene's germline CDR1 is SGHTA and CDR2 FQGNSA. The CDR3 length is 16 residues. This CDR3 reads CASSLISSSSYNEQFF. The DNA of the CDR3 is TGTGCCAGCAGCTTAATCAGTTCCTCCTCCTACAATGAGCAGTTCTTC. The full variable domain, completed using reference TRBV7-2 and TRBJ2-1, is GAGVSQSPSNKVTEKGKDVELRCDPISGHTALYWYRQSLGQGLEFLIYFQGNSAPDKSGLPSDRFSAERTGGSVSTLTIQRTQQEDSAVYLCASSLISSSSYNEQFFGPGTRLTVL.

The V and J genes are TRBV5-1 and TRBJ2-7; possibly TRBD1 for D (5 bases). The CDR3 is 14 residues long. CDR1 and CDR2 from the germline V gene are SGHRS and YFSETQ. V lost 1 base to trimming and J lost 2 bases, with 10 bases between them. CDR3 DNA: TGCGCCAGCAGCTTGAGGGGCGTAACCTACGAGCAGTACTTC. It encodes CASSLRGVTYEQYF.